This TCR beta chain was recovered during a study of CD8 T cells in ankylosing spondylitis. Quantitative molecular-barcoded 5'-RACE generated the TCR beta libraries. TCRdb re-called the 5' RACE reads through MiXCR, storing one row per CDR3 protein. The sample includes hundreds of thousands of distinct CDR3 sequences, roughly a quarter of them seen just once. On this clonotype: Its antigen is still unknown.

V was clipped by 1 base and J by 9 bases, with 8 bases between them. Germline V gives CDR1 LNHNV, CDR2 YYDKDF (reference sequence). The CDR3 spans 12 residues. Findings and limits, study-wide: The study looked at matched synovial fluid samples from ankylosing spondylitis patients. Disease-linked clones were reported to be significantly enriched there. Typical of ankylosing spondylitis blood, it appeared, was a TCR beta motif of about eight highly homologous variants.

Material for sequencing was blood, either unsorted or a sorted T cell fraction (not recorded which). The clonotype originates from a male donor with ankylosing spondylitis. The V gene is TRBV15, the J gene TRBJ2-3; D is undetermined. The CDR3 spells CATSRGDRTQYF. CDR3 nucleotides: TGTGCCACCAGCAGAGGGGATAGGACGCAGTATTTT. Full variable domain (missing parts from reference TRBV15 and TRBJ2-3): DAMVIQNPRYQVTQFGKPVTLSCSQTLNHNVMYWYQQKSSQAPKLLFHYYDKDFNNEADTPDNFQSRRPNTSFCFLDIRSPGLGDTAMYLCATSRGDRTQYFGPGTRLTVL.